The sample holds many counts of the clone carrying this T cell receptor beta chain. Its antigen is unidentified. This sample was taken from a study of T cells in Graves' hyperthyroidism and ophthalmopathy. The TCR beta CDR3 regions underwent amplification using RNA transcripts as the source. Carried out on the TCR CDR3, a first-round RT-PCR used the HTBI primer set. Each CDR3 protein is one row after TCRdb ran MiXCR on the multiplex PCR reads. The repertoire holds about 350,000 distinct CDR3 sequences, with roughly 14% as singletons. Notes on the study in general: Among thyroid clonotypes expanded above 0.001, most also appeared in blood.

The sequencing input was blood. The receptor comes from a woman aged 30 to 39 with Graves' hyperthyroidism.

This chain's CDR3 is CSARDGIGGPETQYF. As DNA, the CDR3 is TGCAGTGCTAGAGATGGGATTGGTGGCCCAGAGACCCAGTACTTC. The V and J genes are TRBV20-1 and TRBJ2-5; D uncertain. The germline V gene has CDR1 DFQATT and CDR2 SNEGSKA (reference sequence). V lost 0 bases, J lost 4 bases, and 15 bases lay in between. The CDR3 has 15 residues.